This is a list of T cell receptor beta chains from one sample in a study of T cell changes during pregnancy in multiple sclerosis. TCRdb's table, derived via immunoSEQ multiplex PCR, lists solely in-frame clones and lacks some. The sample records about 52,000 clones, 90% to 95% being singletons. The material was CD4+ T cells from peripheral blood mononuclear cells, obtained before pregnancy. These TCRs come from a female donor with multiple sclerosis, enrolled in a pregnancy study. Each CDR3 is given with its conserved first and last residue. The order of the fields is D gene, CDR3 length, clone size, J gene, V gene, CDR3 protein, CDR3 DNA. D genes are given only for firm matches. Rows may omit the clone size; those that give it use once, few, many or a size class.

-,15,-,TRBJ1-2,TRBV4-1,CASSQGDWNNYGYTF,TGCGCCAGCAGCCAAGGCGACTGGAATAACTATGGCTACACCTTC
-,16,-,TRBJ1-1,TRBV9,CASRPIQGSMNTEAFF,TGTGCCAGCAGACCTATTCAGGGATCAATGAACACTGAAGCTTTCTTT
-,15,-,TRBJ1-2,TRBV15,CATSRVGGINYGYTF,TGTGCCACCAGCAGAGTCGGGGGGATTAACTATGGCTACACCTTC
-,14,-,TRBJ2-2,TRBV18,CASSPSRYTGELFF,TGTGCCAGCTCACCTTCCAGGTACACCGGGGAGCTGTTTTTT
TRBD2,20,few,TRBJ2-5,TRBV4-2,CASSQEGLAGGRIIQETQYF,TGTGCCAGCAGCCAAGAAGGGCTAGCGGGAGGGAGAATTATCCAAGAGACCCAGTACTTC
TRBD1,15,-,TRBJ2-7,TRBV9,CASSTGQGNYYEQYF,TGTGCCAGCAGTACCGGACAGGGGAATTACTACGAGCAGTACTTC
TRBD1,14,-,TRBJ1-2,TRBV25-1,CASSGTGSVYGYTF,TGTGCCAGCAGTGGGACAGGGTCTGTCTATGGCTACACCTTC
TRBD2,14,-,TRBJ2-7,TRBV28,CASRTSGRFYEQYF,TGTGCCAGCAGGACTAGCGGGAGGTTTTACGAGCAGTACTTC
TRBD1,21,-,TRBJ2-1,TRBV4-1,CASSRLFAGQGAPSSYNEQFF,TGCGCCAGCAGCCGATTATTTGCGGGACAGGGGGCTCCCAGCTCCTACAATGAGCAGTTCTTC
-,16,-,TRBJ1-3,TRBV7-2,CASSLVGRRSGNTIYF,TGTGCCAGCAGCTTAGTGGGCAGGCGCTCTGGAAACACCATATATTTT
-,12,-,TRBJ1-1,TRBV19,CASSIRGGEAFF,TGTGCCAGTAGTATTAGGGGAGGGGAAGCTTTCTTT
TRBD1,19,-,TRBJ1-1,TRBV19,CASSIRPTWGQTENTEAFF,TGTGCCAGTAGTATAAGGCCTACTTGGGGACAGACTGAGAACACTGAAGCTTTCTTT
TRBD1,17,-,TRBJ1-5,TRBV5-8,CASSSGPGQAINQPQHF,TGTGCCAGCAGCTCGGGACCGGGACAGGCGATCAATCAGCCCCAGCATTTT
-,15,-,TRBJ2-3,TRBV11-1,CASSLAASPTDTQYF,TGTGCCAGCAGCTTAGCGGCCTCCCCCACAGATACGCAGTATTTT
TRBD2,13,-,TRBJ2-1,TRBV7-2,CASSLGRGGEQFF,TGTGCCAGCAGCCTCGGACGGGGGGGTGAGCAGTTCTTC
TRBD1,15,-,TRBJ1-1,TRBV5-1,CASSLTGGSNTEAFF,TGCGCCAGCAGCTTGACAGGGGGCTCGAACACTGAAGCTTTCTTT
-,14,-,TRBJ1-5,TRBV4-3,CASSQERGTQPQHF,TGCGCCAGCAGCCAAGAACGGGGAACCCAGCCCCAGCATTTT